The clone carrying this TCR beta chain was observed at least ten times. Its antigen is currently unknown. The data belong to a study of T cells in Graves' hyperthyroidism and ophthalmopathy. Regarding the study as a whole: Ophthalmopathy was separated from stable hyperthyroidism by a 13 V-J model.

Every diagnosis used clinical symptoms, serum thyroxine and TRAb, thyroid ultrasound and orbital computed tomography. TCR beta CDR3 region amplification was performed from RNA transcripts. HTBI primers were employed in a first-round RT-PCR of the TCR CDR3. TCRdb re-analysed the multiplex PCR reads in MiXCR, keeping a single row per CDR3 protein. Here the sample spans about 360,000 distinct CDR3 sequences, under 15% being singletons. Germline V CDR1 and CDR2: SQVTM, ANQGSEA. The CDR3 contains 15 residues. After removal of 4 bases from V and 3 bases from J, the junction contained 4 bases not matched to a gene.

The sequence was obtained from a woman aged 18-29 years with Graves' hyperthyroidism. Source material: blood. This chain joins TRBV29-1 and TRBJ1-5; 12 positions match TRBD1. CDR3 sequence (DNA): TGCAGCGTTGGATTGGGACAGGGGGCCAATCAGCCCCAGCATTTT. Its protein is CSVGLGQGANQPQHF.